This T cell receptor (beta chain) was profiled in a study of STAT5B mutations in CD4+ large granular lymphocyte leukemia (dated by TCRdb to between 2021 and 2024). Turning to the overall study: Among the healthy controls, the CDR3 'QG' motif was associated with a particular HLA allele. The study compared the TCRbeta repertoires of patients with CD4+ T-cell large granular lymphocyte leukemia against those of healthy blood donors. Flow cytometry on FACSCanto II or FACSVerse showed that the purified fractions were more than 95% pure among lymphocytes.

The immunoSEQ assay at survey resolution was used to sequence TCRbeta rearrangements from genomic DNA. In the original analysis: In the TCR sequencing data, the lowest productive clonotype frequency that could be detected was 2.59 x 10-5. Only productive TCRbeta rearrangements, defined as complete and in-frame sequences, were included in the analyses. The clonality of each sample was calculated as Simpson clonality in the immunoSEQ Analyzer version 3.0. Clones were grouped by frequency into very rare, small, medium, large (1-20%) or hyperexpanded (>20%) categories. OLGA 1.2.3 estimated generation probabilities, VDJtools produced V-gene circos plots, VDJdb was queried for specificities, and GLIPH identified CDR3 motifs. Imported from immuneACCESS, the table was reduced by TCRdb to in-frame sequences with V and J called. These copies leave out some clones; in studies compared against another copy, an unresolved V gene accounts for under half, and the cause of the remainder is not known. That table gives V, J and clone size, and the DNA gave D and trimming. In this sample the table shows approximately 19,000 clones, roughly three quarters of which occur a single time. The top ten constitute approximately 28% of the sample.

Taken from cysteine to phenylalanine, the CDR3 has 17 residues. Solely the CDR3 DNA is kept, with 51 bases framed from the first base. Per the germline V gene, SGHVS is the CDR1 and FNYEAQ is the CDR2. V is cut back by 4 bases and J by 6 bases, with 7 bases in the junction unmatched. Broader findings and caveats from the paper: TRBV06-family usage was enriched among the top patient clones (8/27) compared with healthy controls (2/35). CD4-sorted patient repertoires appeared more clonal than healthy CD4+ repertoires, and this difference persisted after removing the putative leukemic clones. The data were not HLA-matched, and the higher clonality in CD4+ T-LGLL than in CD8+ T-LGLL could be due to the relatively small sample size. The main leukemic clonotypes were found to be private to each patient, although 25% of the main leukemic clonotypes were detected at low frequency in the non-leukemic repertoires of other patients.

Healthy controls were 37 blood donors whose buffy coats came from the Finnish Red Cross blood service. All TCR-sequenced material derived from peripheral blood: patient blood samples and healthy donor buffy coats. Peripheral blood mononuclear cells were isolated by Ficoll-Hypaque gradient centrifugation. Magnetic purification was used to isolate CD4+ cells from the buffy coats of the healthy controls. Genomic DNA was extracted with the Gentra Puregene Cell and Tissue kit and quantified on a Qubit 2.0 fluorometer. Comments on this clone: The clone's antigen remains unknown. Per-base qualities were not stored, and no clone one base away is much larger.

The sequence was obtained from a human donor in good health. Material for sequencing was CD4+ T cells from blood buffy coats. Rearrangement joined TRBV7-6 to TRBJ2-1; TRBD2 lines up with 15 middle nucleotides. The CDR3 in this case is CASSSGLAGGLRNEQFF. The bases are TGTGCCAGCAGCTCGGGACTAGCGGGGGGTCTCCGCAATGAGCAGTTCTTC.